This is a list of T cell receptor beta chains from one sample in a study of blood T cell repertoires in COVID-19. Some clones are missing from TCRdb's copy, which holds only in-frame ones; the method was immunoSEQ multiplex PCR. In the table there are 98,000 or so clones, more than 85% of which are singletons. The sequenced material came from peripheral blood. These TCRs come from a human donor in a cohort sampled during active COVID-19. Both conserved end residues are part of each CDR3. The order of the fields is V gene, D gene, J gene, clone size, CDR3 DNA, CDR3 protein. A D gene is named only where the DNA matches it firmly. Clone sizes are given selectively: once, few, many, or a class where the clone is expanded.

V gene: TRBV19; D gene: NA; J gene: TRBJ1-2; clone size: NA; CDR3 DNA: TGTGCCAGTAGTCCCGACACAGCTAACTATGGCTACACCTTC; CDR3 protein: CASSPDTANYGYTF
V gene: TRBV7-2; D gene: NA; J gene: TRBJ2-7; clone size: NA; CDR3 DNA: TGTGCCAGCAGCTTAGTGGGCCTCTCCTACGAGCAGTACTTC; CDR3 protein: CASSLVGLSYEQYF
V gene: TRBV30; D gene: TRBD1; J gene: TRBJ1-5; clone size: few; CDR3 DNA: TGTGCCTGGAGTGACGGGACAGGCCAGCCCCAGCATTTT; CDR3 protein: CAWSDGTGQPQHF
V gene: TRBV19; D gene: NA; J gene: TRBJ1-2; clone size: NA; CDR3 DNA: TGTGCCAGTAGTCCCTTGGCCGGGGACTATGGCTACACCTTC; CDR3 protein: CASSPLAGDYGYTF
V gene: TRBV3-1/TRBV3-2; D gene: TRBD2; J gene: TRBJ2-3; clone size: NA; CDR3 DNA: TGTGCCAGCAGCCAAGTTTGGGGGGGGGTAACAGATACGCAGTATTTT; CDR3 protein: CASSQVWGGVTDTQYF
V gene: TRBV4-2; D gene: TRBD2; J gene: TRBJ2-7; clone size: NA; CDR3 DNA: TGTGCCAGCAGCCAAGGGGTAGCGGGCACCTCCTACGAGCAGTACTTC; CDR3 protein: CASSQGVAGTSYEQYF
V gene: TRBV30; D gene: NA; J gene: TRBJ2-5; clone size: NA; CDR3 DNA: TGTGCCTGGAGTGTAGGGGGAGGGAACCAAGAGACCCAGTACTTC; CDR3 protein: CAWSVGGGNQETQYF
V gene: TRBV5-5; D gene: TRBD1; J gene: TRBJ2-5; clone size: NA; CDR3 DNA: TGTGCCAGCAGCCCCAGGACAGGCAGGGAGACCCAGTACTTC; CDR3 protein: CASSPRTGRETQYF
V gene: TRBV19; D gene: NA; J gene: TRBJ1-1; clone size: once; CDR3 DNA: TGTGCCAGTAGTCTCAAGGCGGGGAGAGGAACTGAAGCTTTCTTT; CDR3 protein: CASSLKAGRGTEAFF
V gene: TRBV9; D gene: NA; J gene: TRBJ1-2; clone size: NA; CDR3 DNA: TGTGCCAGCAGCGTAGCAGGGTACTATGGCTACACCTTC; CDR3 protein: CASSVAGYYGYTF
V gene: TRBV28; D gene: NA; J gene: TRBJ1-4; clone size: NA; CDR3 DNA: TGTGCCAGCAGTTCCCCTGGAACAGGAAAAACTGGAAAACTGTTTTTT; CDR3 protein: CASSSPGTGKTGKLFF
V gene: TRBV14; D gene: TRBD1; J gene: TRBJ2-7; clone size: NA; CDR3 DNA: TGTGCCAGCAGCCAAGTCCATAGACAGGGACCCTACGAGCAGTACTTC; CDR3 protein: CASSQVHRQGPYEQYF
V gene: TRBV9; D gene: TRBD2; J gene: TRBJ2-1; clone size: NA; CDR3 DNA: TGTGCCAGCAGCCCGCCCGGGACTAGCGGGGCCAATGAGCAGTTCTTC; CDR3 protein: CASSPPGTSGANEQFF
V gene: TRBV11-2; D gene: NA; J gene: TRBJ2-3; clone size: NA; CDR3 DNA: TGTGCCAGCAGCTTAGGTGGCGATACGCAGTATTTT; CDR3 protein: CASSLGGDTQYF
V gene: TRBV14; D gene: TRBD1; J gene: TRBJ1-2; clone size: NA; CDR3 DNA: TGTGCCAGCAGCCAAGCCGGGACAGGGTACGGCTACACCTTC; CDR3 protein: CASSQAGTGYGYTF